This TCR beta chain derives from a study of CD8 T cells in ankylosing spondylitis. Using quantitative 5'-RACE with molecular barcodes, the authors made TCR beta libraries. TCRdb passed the 5' RACE reads through MiXCR, listing each CDR3 protein once. The data show under 550,000 distinct CDR3 sequences, roughly 26% seen once. Broader study findings: Blood from ankylosing spondylitis patients appeared to carry a characteristic eight-variant TCR beta motif.

There are 13 residues in the CDR3. The trim removed 7 bases at V and 7 bases at J, leaving 7 bases unmatched. Germline CDR1 is DFQATT and CDR2 is SNEGSKA (reference sequence). Regarding this clonotype: Its antigen remains unidentified.

Sequencing was done on a sample of blood, either unsorted or a sorted T cell fraction (not recorded which). The receptor was isolated from a male donor with ankylosing spondylitis. The genes are TRBV20-1 and TRBJ1-6; 7 nucleotides match TRBD1. CDR3 nucleotides: TGCAGTGGACAGGGACAGCAAAATTCACCCCTCCACTTT. It yields the protein CSGQGQQNSPLHF.